This T cell receptor (beta chain) was captured by sequencing in a study of shared clonotypes between healthy human individuals. This table comes from immunoSEQ multiplex PCR, and its TCRdb copy is limited to in-frame clones, with some not included. Of roughly 2,500,000 clones listed, 90% to 95% are singletons. V was clipped by 7 bases and J by 2 bases, with 15 bases between them. The CDR3 loop spans 15 amino acids. Germline V gives CDR1 SNHLY, CDR2 FYNNEI. The J gene is TRBJ1-5, the V gene TRBV2; tentatively, D is TRBD1 (5 bases). This receptor was obtained from a man between 18 and 29 years old in good health. Some clones in this sample may be carry-over from other donors' samples. Material for sequencing was naive CD4+ T cells from PBMCs. As for subset: CD45RA+ positively selected. CDR3 nucleotide sequence: TGTGCCAGCAAGGGAGGTTTGGGGCGCAATCAGCCCCAGCATTTT. Translation: CASKGGLGRNQPQHF. The full variable domain, its missing parts supplied by reference TRBV2 and TRBJ1-5, is EPEVTQTPSHQVTQMGQEVILRCVPISNHLYFYWYRQILGQKVEFLVSFYNNEISEKSEIFDDQFSVERPDGSNFTLKIRSTKLEDSAMYFCASKGGLGRNQPQHFGDGTRLSIL.